Here is one TCR beta chain with its context. Its antigen remains unidentified. Germline assignment: CDR1 WNHNN and CDR2 SYGVQD (reference sequence). The length of the CDR3 is 15 residues. With 4 bases removed from V and 3 bases from J, the gap between germline ends came to 15 bases. The sample belongs to a study of CD8+ T cells in alopecia areata. Points from the study as a whole: Clonality in lesional scalp, especially alopecia totalis/universalis, exceeded that of normal scalp. Resident alphabeta T-cell populations of normal skin are likewise subject to sequencing in scalp samples.

Separation by sorting yielded CD4+ and CD8+ T cells from PBMCs. Sequencing used cDNA as its template, made by extracting RNA and reverse transcribing it. TCRdb keeps only in-frame clones here, not all; method: immunoSEQ multiplex PCR. The sample shows roughly 200,000 clones, about 61% of them seen only once. Material: CD8+ T cells sorted from blood. The clonotype comes from a human donor in good health. The chain links TRBV10-1 to TRBJ1-1, with D unclear. DNA of the CDR3: TGCGCCAGCAGTGGGGGAAAAAATGGTGACACTGAAGCTTTCTTT. Protein product: CASSGGKNGDTEAFF.